A single sample is the source of the 15 T cell receptor beta chains below, sequenced in a study of blood T cell repertoires in COVID-19. Sequenced by immunoSEQ multiplex PCR; TCRdb stores in-frame clones only, minus some. The table includes over 200,000 clones, around four fifths detected once. The sequenced material came from peripheral blood. The receptors originated from a woman older than 75 with active or convalescent COVID-19.

This sequence joins TRBV12-3 or TRBV12-4 and TRBJ1-3; D is perhaps TRBD1 (6 bases). Trimming stripped 2 bases from V and 8 bases from J, with 10 bases between. This CDR3 spans 13 amino acids. The CDR3 here is CASSLFGGHTIYF. For the CDR3, the DNA is TGTGCCAGCAGTTTATTCGGGGGGCACACCATATATTTT.

This chain uses TRBV5-1 with TRBJ2-5, with D perhaps matching TRBD2 (5 bases). The CDR3 is 14 residues long. The V gene's germline CDR1 is SGHRS and CDR2 YFSETQ. V lost 4 bases and J 5 bases, leaving 15 bases between the germline ends. CDR3: CASSVVAGGETQYF. The CDR3, as DNA: TGCGCCAGCAGCGTGGTGGCCGGAGGTGAGACCCAGTACTTC. The entire variable domain, with the rest obtained from reference TRBV5-1 and TRBJ2-5, is as follows: KAGVTQTPRYLIKTRGQQVTLSCSPISGHRSVSWYQQTPGQGLQFLFEYFSETQRNKGNFPGRFSGRQFSNSRSEMNVSTLELGDSALYLCASSVVAGGETQYFGPGTRLLVL.

V gene TRBV5-4 combines with J gene TRBJ2-3, with D perhaps TRBD1 (5 bases). CDR1 and CDR2 from the germline V gene are SGHNT and YYREEE (reference sequence). CDR3 length: 14 residues. The V gene lost 0 bases and the J gene lost 2 bases, with 7 bases spanning the gap. CDR3 DNA sequence: TGTGCCAGCAGCTTGGCTGGGGCCACAGATACGCAGTATTTT. Translation: CASSLAGATDTQYF.

The V gene is TRBV28, the J gene TRBJ2-7, with TRBD1 identical over 9 bases. The V segment lost 6 bases and the J segment 0 bases; nucleotides outside the gene matches: 9. Germline loops: CDR1 MDHEN, CDR2 SYDVKM. The CDR3 extends over 16 amino acids. CDR3 region: CASSTTGTGSSYEQYF. CDR3 sequence (DNA): TGTGCCAGCAGCACCACCGGGACAGGGAGCTCCTACGAGCAGTACTTC.

The chain has TRBV28 and TRBJ1-5; 11 nucleotides line up with TRBD1. The CDR3 has 13 residues. Germline CDR1 reads MDHEN; CDR2 reads SYDVKM. The ends lost 10 bases at V and 6 bases at J; junction bases unmatched: 5. The CDR3 sequence: CATDRGQGQPQHF. The CDR3, as DNA: TGTGCCACGGACAGGGGGCAAGGTCAGCCCCAGCATTTT.

As to this clone: The junction differs from germline at one of its ends, possibly a read error. The chain joins TRBV2 to TRBJ1-4; D gene ambiguous. Germline V lookup: CDR1 SNHLY, CDR2 FYNNEI. CDR3 length: 11 amino acids. DNA of the CDR3: TGTGCCAGCAGTGAGACCGAGCAGGCCTATTTT. Its translation: CASSETEQAYF.

This chain connects TRBV7-2 to TRBJ1-1, with D possibly matching TRBD1 (5 bases). The germline gives CDR1 SGHTA, CDR2 FQGNSA. V was clipped by 1 base and J by 8 bases, with 14 bases between them. This CDR3 has 14 residues. CDR3: CASSLDGHRPEAFF. The DNA of the CDR3 is TGTGCCAGCAGCTTAGATGGGCACAGGCCCGAAGCTTTCTTT. The variable domain in full, completed from reference TRBV7-2 and TRBJ1-1, reads GAGVSQSPSNKVTEKGKDVELRCDPISGHTALYWYRQSLGQGLEFLIYFQGNSAPDKSGLPSDRFSAERTGGSVSTLTIQRTQQEDSAVYLCASSLDGHRPEAFFGQGTRLTVV.

This clone has more than one count but fewer than ten. The chain couples TRBV5-1 to TRBJ1-2; 7 nucleotides match TRBD1. The CDR3 is made up of 16 amino acids. V gave up 3 bases and J gave up 0 bases; unmatched junction bases: 8. Germline CDR1 and CDR2: SGHRS and YFSETQ. The CDR3 sequence: CASSSEGTVANYGYTF. CDR3 bases: TGCGCCAGCAGCTCCGAAGGGACAGTAGCTAACTATGGCTACACCTTC.

This sequence joins TRBV7-9 and TRBJ1-2; D is ambiguous. V was cut by 1 base and J by 7 bases, with 10 bases left in between. The CDR3 covers 13 residues. The germline CDR1 and CDR2 sequences are SEHNR and FQNEAQ (reference sequence). CDR3 sequence reads: CASSLGAGLGYTF. DNA for the CDR3: TGTGCCAGCAGCTTAGGTGCAGGCCTTGGCTACACCTTC.

CDR3 nucleotides: TGTGCCAGCAGAACTTCCGGGCAGGGGGAATATGGCTACACCTTC. It yields the protein CASRTSGQGEYGYTF. The genes are TRBV6-5 and TRBJ1-2; TRBD1 matches at 7 bases. The germline CDR1 and CDR2 sequences are MNHEY and SVGAGI. V trimming: 6 bases; J trimming: 5 bases; junction bases outside the gene matches: 12. This CDR3 comprises 15 residues.

The chain combines TRBV10-3 with TRBJ2-1; 9 bases line up with TRBD2. Trimming removed 11 bases from V and 3 bases from J; junction bases left unmatched: 11. Germline V gives CDR1 ENHRY, CDR2 SYGVKD. The CDR3 contains 15 residues. CDR3 in DNA: TGTGCCGCCAGGGGGGGACTAGCTGACTACAATGAGCAGTTCTTC. Amino acid sequence: CAARGGLADYNEQFF.

This rearrangement joins TRBV6-5 to TRBJ1-3; 7 bases are a match to TRBD1. Germline V gene sequence: CDR1 MNHEY, CDR2 SVGAGI. Trimming removed 6 bases from V and 0 bases from J; junction bases left unmatched: 2. This CDR3 has 14 amino acids. This CDR3 is CASRGTDSGNTIYF. CDR3 nucleotides: TGTGCCAGCAGGGGGACAGACTCTGGAAACACCATATATTTT.

The V gene is TRBV3-1 (or the pseudogene TRBV3-2), the J gene TRBJ1-3; D may be TRBD1 (6 bases). Germline CDR1 and CDR2: LGHDT and YNNKEL (reference sequence). This CDR3 spans 16 amino acids. The ends were cut back, 0 bases at V and 0 bases at J, with 9 bases in the middle. The CDR3 region is CASSQETGRSGNTIYF. In DNA form, the CDR3 reads TGTGCCAGCAGCCAAGAAACAGGGCGCTCTGGAAACACCATATATTTT.

Regarding this clone: A junction boundary mismatches the germline segment, possibly from a read error. The chain has TRBV11-2 and TRBJ2-3, with a possible D match to TRBD2 (6 bases). The germline CDR1 and CDR2 sequences are SGHAT and FQNNGV. The CDR3 has 16 residues. CDR3 in amino acids: CASSIEYGRVTDTQYF. As DNA, the CDR3 is TGTGCCAGCAGCATAGAGTACGGGAGAGTAACAGATACGCAGTATTTT.

The chain carries TRBV5-5 and TRBJ1-6; D uncertain. CDR1 and CDR2 (germline): SGHKS, YYEKEE (reference sequence). With 1 base removed from V and 10 bases from J, the gap between germline ends came to 12 bases. This CDR3 has 14 amino acids. CDR3 DNA sequence: TGTGCCAGCAGCTTGTTACCATCGGAGTCACCCCTCCACTTT. Translated: CASSLLPSESPLHF.